The source of this T cell receptor beta chain is a study of T-cell memory formation after mild COVID-19 (dated by TCRdb to the early 2020s). With regard to the full study: TCR sequence clusters from the two donors were found to be largely donor specific. Longitudinal TCRalpha and TCRbeta repertoire sequencing tracked T-cell clones expanding and contracting after mild COVID-19 in a couple of donors. The cohort comprised two young, previously healthy adult volunteers, one female and one male.

In regard to this clonotype: The specificity of this receptor is unknown. Base-call qualities are not available, and no considerably larger clone is one nucleotide away.

Beyond this particular receptor, the publication reports: SARS-CoV-2 specificity of the second-wave clones peaking on day 37 was not confirmed. Clones that contracted from day 15 to 85 showed balanced CD4/CD8 phenotypes, whereas a second wave of clones that expanded from day 15 to 37 leaned towards CD4+. Contracting CD4+ clones turned up mainly in the CM and EM memory subsets, whereas EMRA was where CD8+ clones were enriched. Some responding clones were detected in pre-infection memory, suggesting pre-existing cross-reactive memory T cells joined the SARS-CoV-2 response. The study included only a couple of mild cases, and larger cohorts that include severe cases with pre-infection samples were judged to be necessary.

These reads were obtained on an Illumina NovaSeq 6000. Using 5'RACE with constant-segment primers, TCRalpha and TCRbeta cDNA libraries were constructed, with sample barcodes and unique molecular identifiers added in the process. RNA was extracted from every sample with Trizol reagent. The libraries were amplified in two PCR steps, and the second step added a second sample barcode and Illumina TruSeq adapters. Sequencing of the libraries was done on an Illumina NovaSeq, producing 2 x 150 bp paired-end reads. Regarding the original processing steps: The reads were demultiplexed and collapsed into UMI-guided consensus sequences using migec v1.2.7. Using mixcr v2.1.11, UMI consensuses were aligned to TRA and TRB V and J templates and then assembled into clonotypes. A clonotype was counted as expanded or contracted only when both edgeR and NoisET called the clonotype significant, with the noise models trained on biological replicates. For edgeR calls, a false discovery rate-adjusted p below 0.01 and a log2 fold-change threshold of 1 were applied. PCA with hierarchical clustering of max-normalized trajectories of the 1000 most abundant clonotypes was used as exploratory dynamics analysis. Separately sequenced CD4+ and CD8+ repertoires were used to assign a CD4 or CD8 phenotype to each responding clone. In-frame beta chains were kept once TCRdb had trimmed the public reads at Q25 with fastp and called clones with MiXCR. All rows with the same CDR3 protein become a single entry with the most common DNA and genes. The V and J calls and clone size come from TCRdb's table, not from the authors' own analysis. The sample contains more than 85,000 distinct CDR3 sequences, approximately 10% of them found a single time. The ten largest clones add up to 40% of the sample.

Per the germline V gene, MGHDK is the CDR1 and SYGVNS is the CDR2. V lost 2 bases and J lost 11 bases; the stretch between them is 14 bases long. The CDR3 spans 13 residues, from the cysteine through the phenylalanine. Only the CDR3 part of the read is kept: 39 bases, read in frame from the first base. Ficoll-Paque density gradient centrifugation was the method used to isolate PBMCs. The receptor was isolated from a man between 18 and 29 years old who had mild COVID-19 (a few samples of this study predate the infection). The sample titles of this study are shuffled in the database, so cell type and time point are left out; the donor was told from shared clones. Recombination connected TRBV25-1 to TRBJ2-3, with the D segment identity uncertain. The material sequenced was PBMCs or a T cell subset sorted from them (not recorded which). The CDR3 region has the sequence CASSEGWASLQYF. The DNA sequence reads TGTGCCAGCAGTGAAGGCTGGGCTAGTCTGCAGTATTTT. Extended through the reference TRBV25-1 and TRBJ2-3 proteins, this CDR3 yields the full variable domain: EADIYQTPRYLVIGTGKKITLECSQTMGHDKMYWYQQDPGMELHLIHYSYGVNSTEKGDLSSESTVSRIRTEHFPLTLESARPSHTSQYLCASSEGWASLQYFGPGTRLTVL.